These T cell receptor beta chains were read from a single sample in a study of spatial heterogeneity in lung cancer. Using its own MiXCR run on the 5' RACE reads, TCRdb lists one record per CDR3 protein. The repertoire holds a few thousand distinct CDR3 sequences, with around 16% as singletons. The sample here was lung tumor tissue, taken at surgery. Source of these receptors: a female donor with early-stage non-small cell lung cancer. The CDR3 runs from the conserved cysteine through the conserved F or W. D genes are given only for firm matches. Some rows have no size entry. The others give once, few or many, or a class for an expanded clone.

j_call	d_call	clone_size	v_call	cdr3_aa	cdr3_nt
TRBJ1-4	-	many	TRBV6-5	CASSSDGSRYEKLFF	TGTGCCAGCAGCTCGGACGGCTCTCGCTATGAAAAACTGTTTTTT
TRBJ2-1	-	many	TRBV7-3	CASSLGPNSYNEQFF	TGTGCCAGCAGCTTAGGACCCAACTCCTACAATGAGCAGTTCTTC
TRBJ2-3	-	many	TRBV2	CASRIARDTQYF	TGTGCCAGCAGAATAGCAAGGGATACGCAGTATTTT
TRBJ1-4	-	many	TRBV7-3	CASSSGGELFF	TGTGCCAGCAGCTCGGGCGGGGAACTGTTTTTT
TRBJ2-7	-	many	TRBV7-6	CASSLAPGREQYF	TGTGCCAGCAGCTTGGCTCCGGGGCGCGAGCAGTACTTC
TRBJ2-2	-	many	TRBV6-2/TRBV6-3	CASSYSSRELFF	TGTGCCAGCAGTTACTCGTCGAGGGAGCTGTTTTTT
TRBJ1-1	-	medium-sized	TRBV4-3	CASSQGPQGVRAFF	TGCGCCAGCAGCCAAGGTCCCCAGGGAGTGAGAGCTTTCTTT
TRBJ1-1	-	large	TRBV7-2	CASSLDLIQKAFF	TGTGCCAGCAGCCTTGATCTGATACAGAAGGCTTTCTTT
TRBJ1-2	-	medium-sized	TRBV6-1	CAGGLKDYGYTF	TGTGCCGGGGGCCTTAAGGACTATGGCTACACCTTC
TRBJ1-5	-	-	TRBV10-3	CAISESDRYQPQHF	TGTGCCATCAGTGAGAGTGACCGATATCAGCCCCAGCATTTT
TRBJ1-4	TRBD1	-	TRBV6-5	CASSQDRGKKLFF	TGTGCCAGCAGTCAAGACAGGGGTAAAAAACTGTTTTTT
TRBJ2-3	TRBD2	many	TRBV5-1	CASGSGDGTDTQYF	TGCGCCAGCGGTAGCGGGGATGGCACAGATACGCAGTATTTT
TRBJ1-1	TRBD1	medium-sized	TRBV12-3/TRBV12-4	CASSLVTGGTFF	TGTGCCAGCAGTTTAGTGACAGGGGGAACTTTCTTT
TRBJ1-5	TRBD1	-	TRBV20-1	CSASSTGAFDQPQHF	TGCAGTGCTAGTAGTACAGGGGCATTCGATCAGCCCCAGCATTTT
TRBJ2-1	TRBD2	medium-sized	TRBV7-2	CASSLRAGDEQFF	TGTGCCAGCAGCTTAAGGGCGGGGGATGAGCAGTTCTTC
TRBJ1-1	-	large	TRBV7-9	CASSLATIKHGENTEAFF	TGTGCCAGCAGCTTAGCGACCATAAAACACGGCGAGAACACTGAAGCTTTCTTT
TRBJ2-3	-	medium-sized	TRBV24-1	CATSQQSYTDTQYF	TGTGCCACCAGTCAACAGAGCTACACAGATACGCAGTATTTT
TRBJ2-1	-	-	TRBV2	CAKPIDYNEQFF	TGTGCCAAGCCCATAGACTACAATGAGCAGTTCTTC
TRBJ1-1	-	many	TRBV5-6	CASSLKQVFTEAFF	TGTGCCAGCAGCTTGAAACAGGTTTTCACTGAAGCTTTCTTT
TRBJ2-5	-	medium-sized	TRBV29-1	CSTYRSQETQYF	TGCAGCACCTACAGATCCCAAGAGACCCAGTACTTC
TRBJ2-3	TRBD1	medium-sized	TRBV5-6	CASSSRDRGPDTQYF	TGTGCCAGCAGCTCCCGGGACAGGGGTCCCGATACGCAGTATTTT
TRBJ2-7	TRBD2	many	TRBV9	CASSVAGGLEQYF	TGTGCCAGCAGCGTGGCGGGGGGCCTAGAGCAGTACTTC
TRBJ2-2	TRBD1	many	TRBV7-2	CASSSAYTGGWTGELFF	TGTGCCAGCAGCTCAGCTTACACAGGGGGATGGACCGGGGAGCTGTTTTTT
TRBJ2-3	-	medium-sized	TRBV20-1	CSAPPWGTDTQYF	TGCAGTGCTCCCCCGTGGGGCACAGATACGCAGTATTTT
TRBJ1-1	-	medium-sized	TRBV4-1	CASSQDPGHTNTEAFF	TGCGCCAGCAGCCAAGACCCCGGACATACGAACACTGAAGCTTTCTTT
TRBJ2-5	TRBD2	many	TRBV6-5	CASSFRWGGLYQETQYF	TGTGCCAGCAGTTTCAGGTGGGGGGGATTGTACCAAGAGACCCAGTACTTC
TRBJ2-1	TRBD1	medium-sized	TRBV20-1	CSARSGGMDNEQFF	TGCAGTGCTAGGTCAGGGGGTATGGACAATGAGCAGTTCTTC
TRBJ1-2	-	-	TRBV7-2	CASSIGPDPTNYGYTF	TGTGCCAGCAGCATCGGACCGGACCCTACTAACTATGGCTACACCTTC
TRBJ2-5	TRBD2	many	TRBV5-1	CASSLGMTSGGPQETQYF	TGCGCCAGCAGCTTGGGGATGACTAGCGGGGGTCCCCAAGAGACCCAGTACTTC
TRBJ1-2	-	medium-sized	TRBV12-3/TRBV12-4	CASSFQGQYGYTF	TGTGCCAGCAGTTTCCAGGGCCAATATGGCTACACCTTC
TRBJ1-2	TRBD1	medium-sized	TRBV4-1	CASSARGENYGYTF	TGCGCCAGCAGCGCCAGGGGGGAAAACTATGGCTACACCTTC
TRBJ2-3	-	medium-sized	TRBV5-6	CASTQSTDTQYF	TGTGCCAGCACACAGAGCACAGATACGCAGTATTTT
TRBJ2-5	-	many	TRBV3-1	CASSQGFVSETQYF	TGTGCCAGCAGCCAAGGGTTCGTCAGTGAGACCCAGTACTTC
TRBJ2-5	-	few	TRBV29-1	CSVETRTHRETQYF	TGCAGCGTAGAAACCAGGACCCACCGAGAGACCCAGTACTTC